This is a list of T cell receptor beta chains from one sample in a study of PD-L1 blockade in urothelial cancer. The table came from immunoSEQ multiplex PCR; TCRdb's copy has only in-frame clones and leaves some out. This sample has 70,000 to 95,000 clones, with roughly 84% found just once. The source was PBMCs, collected around atezolizumab (anti-PD-L1) treatment. Receptor source: a man in his fifties or sixties with urothelial cancer. Both conserved end residues are part of each CDR3. The D gene is left open where the match is weak. Expanded clones get a size class; other rows say once, few or many, or leave the size out.

clone_size	d_call	v_call	j_call	cdr3_nt	cdr3_aa
.	TRBD1	TRBV5-1	TRBJ1-1	TGCGCCAGCAGCTTGGGGGACAGGGCTCGGCGCACTGAAGCTTTCTTT	CASSLGDRARRTEAFF
few	TRBD2	TRBV7-7	TRBJ2-7	TGTGCCAGCAGCCCCCGATCTAGCGGGGGATTATACGAGCAGTACTTC	CASSPRSSGGLYEQYF
once	.	TRBV6-1	TRBJ1-2	TGTGCCAGCAGCGCCGGGGTTGACTATGGCTACACCTTC	CASSAGVDYGYTF
.	TRBD1	TRBV18	TRBJ2-4	TGTGCCAGCTCACTATACGGACAGGGGGCGCCGGGTGCGGGCATTCAGTACTTC	CASSLYGQGAPGAGIQYF
.	.	TRBV5-4	TRBJ2-5	TGTGCCAGCAGCTTGAGGCTGGAGGAGACCCAGTACTTC	CASSLRLEETQYF
.	.	TRBV6-6	TRBJ1-5	TGTGCCAGCAGTCAAACCTCGGGTCAGCCCCAGCATTTT	CASSQTSGQPQHF
.	TRBD1	TRBV15	TRBJ1-1	TGTGCCACCAGCAGAGGATCGGACAGGGGCCCTGACACTGAAGCTTTCTTT	CATSRGSDRGPDTEAFF
.	.	TRBV7-2	TRBJ1-2	TGTGCCAGCAGCTTAGCAGGGGCATTCGGCGGCTATGGCTACACCTTC	CASSLAGAFGGYGYTF
.	TRBD1	TRBV27	TRBJ2-7	TGTGCCAGCAGTTCGCCCTCGGGACAGGGGGTTTACTACGAGCAGTACTTC	CASSSPSGQGVYYEQYF
.	TRBD1	TRBV11-2	TRBJ2-2	TGTGCCAGCAGCTTACAGGGGGCGCTTACCGGGGAGCTGTTTTTT	CASSLQGALTGELFF
.	.	TRBV18	TRBJ2-1	TGTGCCAGCTCACCAGGTCGGGTCAATGAGCAGTTCTTC	CASSPGRVNEQFF
.	TRBD1	TRBV28	TRBJ1-5	TGTGCCAGCAGCCTACTCGTAAGGACAGGGAACCAGCCCCAGCATTTT	CASSLLVRTGNQPQHF
.	TRBD1	TRBV6-6	TRBJ1-5	TGTGCCAGCAGTTACGACAGGGAGAATCAGCCCCAGCATTTT	CASSYDRENQPQHF
.	TRBD2	TRBV5-4	TRBJ2-3	TGTGCCAGCAGCTTGGTAGGACTAGCGGAGACAGATACGCAGTATTTT	CASSLVGLAETDTQYF
.	.	TRBV10-3	TRBJ1-6	TGTGCCATCAGGACGAGGGAGGCCGGGAATTCACCCCTCCACTTT	CAIRTREAGNSPLHF